The clone carrying this T cell receptor (beta chain) was observed a few times. Antigen specificity is unknown. The identical CDR3 is also encoded by other nucleotide sequences in the sample. Data came from immunoSEQ multiplex PCR; TCRdb stores just in-frame clones and leaves some out. Among around 100,000 clones listed, nearly 95% were seen once. The data were obtained in a study of T cell repertoires and HLA-DP antigens. Overall study context: Average DNA input: roughly 200 ng for CD137+CD4+ sorts, around 1,200 ng pre-culture. The study, taken as a whole, reports: Previously undetected clones averaged approximately 34% and 48% against the two alleles respectively.

The CDR3 is 14 residues long. The V and J ends lost 3 bases and 5 bases, in that order; junction bases with no gene match: 4. CDR1 is SGDLS, CDR2 YYNGEE, per germline. The sequence was collected from a woman younger than 30 in good health and CMV-seronegative. Sequencing was carried out using CD4+ T cells from PBMCs. J is TRBJ1-2 and V is TRBV9, with TRBD1 matching 10 bases. The CDR3 protein is CASSAGQGLYGYTF. The CDR3 DNA is TGTGCCAGCAGCGCGGGACAGGGGCTTTATGGCTACACCTTC. Full variable domain (outside the CDR3, taken from reference TRBV9 and TRBJ1-2): DSGVTQTPKHLITATGQRVTLRCSPRSGDLSVYWYQQSLDQGLQFLIQYYNGEERAKGNILERFSAQQFPDLHSELNLSSLELGDSALYFCASSAGQGLYGYTFGSGTRLTVV.